The 17 T cell receptor beta chains reported below all come from one sample, sequenced in a study of response to subunit inactivated influenza vaccine listed by TCRdb under 2018. Library method: RT-PCR. Instrument on record: Illumina HiSeq 2500. The raw public data were reprocessed by TCRdb itself: fastp quality trimming at Q25, MiXCR clonotype calling, in-frame beta chains only. Every entry covers one CDR3 protein and lists the most common genes and DNA from its rows. In this sample the table shows approximately 680,000 distinct CDR3 sequences, more than 15% of which occur a single time. In total, the top ten clones hold 11% of the sample. Here the sequenced sample was PBMCs from blood, taken approximately 13 days after vaccination. Source of these receptors: a man between 45 and 60 years old who received an inactivated influenza vaccine. Donor details come from another sample of the same person, matched by shared clones.

This chain uses TRBV4-1 with TRBJ2-4, with 7 bases aligning to TRBD1. Germline values: CDR1 MGHRA, CDR2 YSYEKL. This CDR3 has 13 residues. The V and J ends lost 5 bases and 6 bases, in that order; junction bases with no gene match: 4. CDR3 protein: CASSYSGGNIQYF. DNA of the CDR3: TGCGCCAGCAGCTACTCAGGGGGAAACATTCAGTACTTC.

This clonotype came up a few times. The rearrangement links TRBV10-3 to TRBJ2-3, with no clear D. Trimming removed 7 bases at V and 1 base at J, with 9 bases between. Germline V lookup: CDR1 ENHRY, CDR2 SYGVKD. This CDR3 has 13 amino acids. CDR3 nucleotides: TGTGCCATCACTTCTGCGCGCACAGATACGCAGTATTTT. Its protein product is CAITSARTDTQYF.

This clonotype was seen more than once but under ten times. V is TRBV5-1 and J is TRBJ2-3, with 10 positions matching TRBD1. V was pared by 6 bases and J by 6 bases, with 7 bases of the junction left unmatched. The CDR3 loop spans 14 amino acids. Looked up from germline, CDR1 is SGHRS and CDR2 is YFSETQ. The CDR3 DNA is TGCGCCAGCAATCTGGGACAGGGGTACGATACGCAGTATTTT. As protein: CASNLGQGYDTQYF.

This clonotype has a handful of counts. One base away lies a much larger clone, so this may be a sequencing read error. This chain connects TRBV7-8 to TRBJ2-2; D is uncertain. V lost 0 bases to trimming and J lost 5 bases, with 7 bases between them. CDR1 and CDR2 (germline): SGHVS, FQNEAQ. The CDR3 is 14 amino acids. Here the CDR3 reads CASSLAGKTGELFF. The CDR3 bases are TGTGCCAGCAGCTTAGCGGGGAAAACCGGGGAGCTGTTTTTT.

This clonotype was seen at least ten times. This chain uses TRBV10-3 with TRBJ2-2; weak D call: TRBD2 (5 bases). Germline CDR1 reads ENHRY; CDR2 reads SYGVKD. This CDR3 spans 14 amino acids. V was shortened by 0 bases and J by 3 bases, with 5 bases between the two germline ends. The DNA of the CDR3 is TGTGCCATCAGTGAGTCGGGAGACACCGGGGAGCTGTTTTTT. Its protein product is CAISESGDTGELFF.

The rearrangement links TRBV12-3 or TRBV12-4 to TRBJ2-5, with D perhaps TRBD1 (5 bases). V dropped 3 bases and J dropped 7 bases, with 15 bases sitting between them. The CDR3 contains 14 residues. The DNA of the CDR3 is TGTGCCAGCAGTTTGGTTACTCCTCAGGGGACCCAGTACTTC. This encodes CASSLVTPQGTQYF.

A few counts support this clonotype. The rearrangement links TRBV24-1 to TRBJ2-3; D gene unclear. The CDR3 is 14 residues long. The germline V gene encodes CDR1 KGHDR and CDR2 SFDVKD. Trimming cost V 5 bases and J 2 bases, with 10 bases left between them. CDR3 residues: CATSVDQSTDTQYF. The CDR3 coding sequence is TGTGCCACCAGTGTTGACCAATCCACAGATACGCAGTATTTT.

Concerning this clonotype: One base away lies a much larger clone, so this may be a sequencing read error. The chain uses TRBV20-1 and TRBJ2-1; D is ambiguous. The CDR3 is 11 residues long. V lost 2 bases, J lost 5 bases, and 4 bases lay in between. Germline-derived CDR1 and CDR2 are DFQATT and SNEGSKA (reference sequence). This CDR3 is CSARMDNEQFF. The CDR3 DNA sequence: TGCAGTGCTAGAATGGACAATGAGCAGTTCTTC.

J is TRBJ2-4 and V is TRBV7-8; tentatively, D is TRBD1 (5 bases). This CDR3 has 15 residues. The V and J ends lost 2 bases and 2 bases respectively, with 10 bases between them. CDR1 and CDR2 from the germline V gene are SGHVS and FQNEAQ. The CDR3 sequence: CASSLMQGTKNIQYF. The CDR3 DNA reads TGTGCCAGCAGCTTAATGCAGGGAACCAAAAACATTCAGTACTTC.

This clonotype was found many times. The chain has TRBV29-1 and TRBJ2-5; TRBD1 aligns across 8 bases. This CDR3 contains 14 residues. V gave up 3 bases and J gave up 6 bases; unmatched junction bases: 9. Germline V gene sequence: CDR1 SQVTM, CDR2 ANQGSEA. The CDR3 sequence is CSVEARTGMKTQYF. In DNA, the CDR3 is TGCAGCGTTGAGGCCCGGACAGGGATGAAGACCCAGTACTTC.

This clonotype was found a few times. This chain links TRBV6-5 with TRBJ2-5, with D possibly being TRBD2 (6 bases). There are 16 residues in the CDR3. CDR1 MNHEY and CDR2 SVGAGI come from the germline V gene. The V end lost 5 bases, the J end lost 2 bases, and 18 bases lay between the germline ends. The CDR3 protein is CASSNGLSDLQETQYF. CDR3 coding DNA: TGTGCCAGCAGTAACGGACTATCGGATCTTCAAGAGACCCAGTACTTC.

Many counts were recorded for this clonotype. V and J are TRBV25-1 and TRBJ2-1; possibly TRBD1 or TRBD2 for D (5 bases each). V lost 9 bases and J 2 bases, leaving 20 bases between the germline ends. Germline V CDR1 and CDR2: MGHDK, SYGVNS. The CDR3 runs 16 residues. CDR3 coding DNA: TGTGCCAGTCCGTTGGTCCGGGACGACACCTACAATGAGCAGTTCTTC. It translates to CASPLVRDDTYNEQFF.

The chain combines TRBV5-5 with TRBJ1-5; D is possibly TRBD1 (6 bases). Trimming stripped 2 bases from V and 1 base from J, with 10 bases between. The CDR3 is made up of 15 amino acids. Germline V gene lookup returns CDR1 SGHKS and CDR2 YYEKEE (reference sequence). The CDR3 sequence is CASSFGGTSNQPQHF. The CDR3 DNA reads TGTGCCAGCAGCTTTGGAGGGACAAGCAATCAGCCCCAGCATTTT.

The chain is built from TRBV29-1 and TRBJ1-2; D remains unclear. This CDR3 contains 14 residues. Per germline, CDR1 SQVTM and CDR2 ANQGSEA. The ends were cut back, 7 bases at V and 0 bases at J, with 15 bases in the middle. The DNA of the CDR3 is TGCAGCGCCGGTGAGATACTATCTAACTATGGCTACACCTTC. It codes for CSAGEILSNYGYTF.

The chain uses TRBV7-2 and TRBJ2-5; D possibly corresponds to TRBD1 (5 bases). CDR3 size: 13 residues. The germline gives CDR1 SGHTA, CDR2 FQGNSA. The germline V and J ends were trimmed by 2 bases and 5 bases, with 9 bases remaining between them. The chain's CDR3 is CASSLIGAETQYF. The DNA of the CDR3 is TGTGCCAGCAGCTTAATTGGGGCGGAGACCCAGTACTTC.

This clonotype has more than one count but fewer than ten. This chain joins TRBV5-1 and TRBJ2-1; TRBD2 aligns across 14 bases. The CDR3 contains 16 residues. V lost 5 bases to trimming and J lost 9 bases; unmatched junction nucleotides: 10. The germline gives CDR1 SGHRS, CDR2 YFSETQ. Here the CDR3 reads CASRFSGTSGSGEQFF. CDR3 nucleotide sequence: TGCGCCAGCAGGTTCTCCGGGACTAGCGGGAGTGGTGAGCAGTTCTTC.

The CDR3: CAMSRRSYEQYF. The CDR3 nucleotides are TGTGCCATGAGCAGACGGTCCTACGAGCAGTACTTC. This chain links TRBV7-9 with TRBJ2-7; no clear D gene. The CDR3 spans 12 residues. Trimming stripped 10 bases from V and 1 base from J, with 11 bases between. Per germline, CDR1 SEHNR and CDR2 FQNEAQ (reference sequence).